This T cell receptor beta chain comes out of a study of shared clonotypes between healthy human individuals. General observations from the study: Across a handful of donors, naive CD4 shared 5% to 6.5%, naive CD8 around 3.5%, memory CD4 roughly 2.5%, memory CD8 about 0.4%. Generally, naive subsets came out with larger estimated richness than memory subsets.

Profiling relied on immunoSEQ multiplex PCR, and the TCRdb table lists in-frame clones only, not all of them. Among about 2 million clones, approximately 94% were seen once, and the ten largest hold 1% to 1.3%. Remarks on this clone: Its antigen remains unknown.

With 0 bases removed from V and 7 bases from J, the gap between germline ends came to 14 bases. This CDR3 is built from 14 residues. Germline loops: CDR1 SGDLS, CDR2 YYNGEE. Naive-designated CD8 cells lacked CD45RO, were positively enriched for CCR7, and omitted terminally differentiated effector memory CD45RA+ cells. This chain joins TRBV9 and TRBJ2-7; no reliable D call. The sequenced material came from naive CD8+ T cells sorted from blood. The sequence was obtained from a man aged 18 to 30 in good health. The CDR3 protein is CASSVVPVLGEQYF. CDR3 DNA sequence: TGTGCCAGCAGCGTAGTCCCGGTGCTCGGTGAGCAGTACTTC.